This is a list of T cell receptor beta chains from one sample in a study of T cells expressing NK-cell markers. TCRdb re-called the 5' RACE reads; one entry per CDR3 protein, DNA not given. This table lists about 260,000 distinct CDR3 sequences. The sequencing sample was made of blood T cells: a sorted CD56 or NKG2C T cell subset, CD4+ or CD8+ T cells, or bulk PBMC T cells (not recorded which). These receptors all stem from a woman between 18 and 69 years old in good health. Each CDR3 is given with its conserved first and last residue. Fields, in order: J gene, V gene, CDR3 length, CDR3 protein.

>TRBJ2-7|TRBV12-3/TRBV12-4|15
CASSRNRDRTYEQYF
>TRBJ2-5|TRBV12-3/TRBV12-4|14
CASSFNSVQETQYF
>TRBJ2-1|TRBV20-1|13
CSAEDRAHNEQFF
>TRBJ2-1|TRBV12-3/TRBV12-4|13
CASAGGANNEQFF
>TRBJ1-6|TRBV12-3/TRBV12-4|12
CASRSGRSPLHF
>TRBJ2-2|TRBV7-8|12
CASGQNTGELFF
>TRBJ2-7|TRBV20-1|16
CSARDASTGLEYEQYF
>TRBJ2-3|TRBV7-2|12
CASSLDLGVQYF
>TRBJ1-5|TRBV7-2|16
CASSLELGRGNQPQHF
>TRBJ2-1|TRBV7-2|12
CASSSGTPQSNF
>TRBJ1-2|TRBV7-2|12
CASGDRVYGYTF
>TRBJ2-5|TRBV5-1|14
CASSRDRDQETQYF
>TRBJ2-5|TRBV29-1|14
CSVDGTNIRGTQYF
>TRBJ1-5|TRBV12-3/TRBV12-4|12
CASSTGYQPQHF
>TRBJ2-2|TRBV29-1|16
CSVLPEGFLNTGELFF
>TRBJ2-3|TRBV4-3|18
CASSRAILTSDRTDTQYF
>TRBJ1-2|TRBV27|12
CASSLTGRGYTF
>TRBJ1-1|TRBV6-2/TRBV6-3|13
CASKIGLVTEAFF
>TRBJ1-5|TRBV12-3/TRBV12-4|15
CASSLQSSSNQPQHF
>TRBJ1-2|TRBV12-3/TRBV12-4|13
CASSLGVGYGYTF
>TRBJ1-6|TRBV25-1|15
CASSEWGREGSPLHF
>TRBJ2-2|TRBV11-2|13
CASSLVTWGELFF
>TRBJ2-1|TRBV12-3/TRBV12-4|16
CASSFPGLAGPSEQFF
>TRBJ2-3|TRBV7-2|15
CASSFNPGSTDTQYF
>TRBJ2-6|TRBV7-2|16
CASSFVGASGANVLTF
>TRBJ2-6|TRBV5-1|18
CASSLVPGGDAGANVLTF
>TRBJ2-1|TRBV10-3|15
CAISEFSGGQGEQFF
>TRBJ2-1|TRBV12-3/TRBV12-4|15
CASSFRMTTYNEQFF
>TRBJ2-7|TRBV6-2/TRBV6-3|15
CASSYLLGRGNEQYF
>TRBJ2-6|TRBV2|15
CASSGGNSGANVLTF
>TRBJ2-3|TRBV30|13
CAWSRGSTDTQYF
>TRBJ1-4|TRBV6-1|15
CASSPPGQGNEKLFF
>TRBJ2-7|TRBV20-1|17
CSARDVDGLAGPYEQYF
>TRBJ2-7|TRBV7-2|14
CASSLVVAGYEQYF
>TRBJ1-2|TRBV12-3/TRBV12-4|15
CASSLSDRVKYGYTF
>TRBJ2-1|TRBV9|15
CASSVHAGGRNEQFF
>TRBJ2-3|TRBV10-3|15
CAISESGLDTDTQYF
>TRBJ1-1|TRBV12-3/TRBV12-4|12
CASSSPGTEAFF